This T cell receptor (beta chain) came from a study of blood T cell repertoires in COVID-19. Germline V lookup: CDR1 MDHEN, CDR2 SYDVKM. The CDR3 sequence is 14 residues long. J was trimmed by 5 bases and V by 5 bases; bases with no gene match: 8. Cohort assignment relied on participant-reported clinical history. Some clones are missing from TCRdb's copy, which holds only in-frame ones; the method was immunoSEQ multiplex PCR. Among 110,000 to 150,000 clones listed, about 80% were seen once. This TCR was sampled from a woman in her forties or fifties who had recovered from COVID-19. The sequencing input was PBMCs or T cells enriched from blood (not recorded which). This chain connects TRBV28 to TRBJ1-2, with TRBD1 matching over 7 bases. CDR3 coding DNA: TGTGCCAGCAGTGATAAGGGGGCAGGATATGGCTACACCTTC. It codes for CASSDKGAGYGYTF.